This TCR beta chain was profiled in a study of shared clonotypes between healthy human individuals. Findings and limits, study-wide: Across a handful of donors, naive CD4 shared roughly 5%, naive CD8 over 3%, memory CD4 roughly 2.2%, memory CD8 approximately 0.4%.

Naive CD8 cells lacked CD45RO, underwent positive selection for CCR7 and left out terminally differentiated effector memory CD45RA+ cells. Each of the donors was a healthy adult who was HIV-negative and had not had a recent acute infection or vaccination. Comment on this clone: What it binds is not known.

The input for sorted-subset replicate PCRs was approximately 190 ng DNA, 25,000 to 35,000 T cell genomes. Produced via immunoSEQ multiplex PCR; TCRdb's table is partial and in-frame only. The sample records 630,000 or so clones, 95% to 98% being singletons. This CDR3 has 16 residues. The V gene end was trimmed by 5 bases and the J gene end by 6 bases; junction bases not matched to a gene: 14. CDR1 SEHNR and CDR2 FQNEAQ come from the germline V gene (reference sequence). The chain couples TRBV7-9 to TRBJ2-7, with TRBD1 identical over 9 bases. The TCR was taken from a man aged 30-40 years in good health. What was sequenced was naive CD8+ T cells sorted from blood. CDR3: CASSPRDRELFGEQYF. CDR3 sequence (DNA): TGTGCCAGCAGCCCACGGGACAGGGAGCTGTTCGGCGAGCAGTACTTC.